The sequence of this T cell receptor (beta chain) was determined in a study of breast tumors, draining lymph nodes, adjacent tissues. TCRdb recomputed calls from the multiplex PCR reads with MiXCR, one row per CDR3 protein. The sample shows about 140,000 distinct CDR3 sequences, about 31% of them seen only once. Samples came from axillary lymph nodes draining the breast cancer. Many counts were recorded for this clonotype. Antigen specificity is unknown. At one end, the junction sequence differs from germline, possibly due to a read error. The CDR3 spans 15 residues. Looked up from germline, CDR1 is SGHRS and CDR2 is YFSETQ. Study outcomes and limitations: Data fit most tumor T cells coming from lymph node, expanding in tumor.

The sequenced sample was axillary lymph node tissue. The clonotype was recovered from a female donor with breast cancer. Some clones in this sample may be carry-over from other donors' samples. This rearrangement joins TRBV5-1 to TRBJ1-6; a weak D match, TRBD1 (6 bases). CDR3 DNA: TGCGCCGGCAGCTTGAATAGCCAGGGGTATTCACCCCTCCACTTT. Translation: CAGSLNSQGYSPLHF. The whole variable domain, filled in from reference TRBV5-1 and TRBJ1-6, reads KAGVTQTPRYLIKTRGQQVTLSCSPISGHRSVSWYQQTPGQGLQFLFEYFSETQRNKGNFPGRFSGRQFSNSRSEMNVSTLELGDSALYLCAGSLNSQGYSPLHFGNGTRLTVT.